Presented here are 20 T cell receptor beta chains from one specimen sequenced in a study of blood T cell repertoires in COVID-19. Generated by immunoSEQ multiplex PCR, the TCRdb table keeps only in-frame clones and is missing some. The sample has fewer than 350,000 clones, about 90% seen once. Sequencing was carried out using PBMCs or T cells enriched from blood (not recorded which). These receptor sequences come from a young woman with acute COVID-19.

The chain recombines TRBV27 with TRBJ2-3; perhaps TRBD1 as D (6 bases). Germline V gene sequence: CDR1 MNHEY, CDR2 SMNVEV (reference sequence). This CDR3 comprises 16 residues. Trimming left V 0 bases short and J 1 base short, with 11 bases between. The CDR3 protein is CASSLSSGVGTDTQYF. The CDR3 DNA reads as TGTGCCAGCAGTTTATCCTCAGGGGTTGGCACAGATACGCAGTATTTT.

This sequence joins TRBV2 and TRBJ2-1; D not certain. CDR1 is SNHLY, CDR2 FYNNEI, per germline. The CDR3 length is 14 residues. Trimming removed 4 bases from V and 9 bases from J, with 16 bases in between. The DNA of the CDR3 is TGTGCCAGCAGTGGGATAGCAACACCGAGTGAGCAGTTCTTC. Its translation: CASSGIATPSEQFF.

This chain joins TRBV15 and TRBJ2-7; 14 positions agree with TRBD2. The germline CDR1 and CDR2 sequences are LNHNV and YYDKDF (reference sequence). V lost 3 bases and J lost 4; bases outside the gene matches: 11. CDR3 length: 18 amino acids. CDR3 sequence: CATSSGAGTSGRGYEQYF. CDR3 nucleotides: TGTGCCACCAGCAGTGGGGCCGGGACTAGCGGGAGAGGATACGAGCAGTACTTC.

The chain is built from TRBV28 and TRBJ2-1; 11 bases agree with TRBD2. Trimming removed 4 bases from V and 2 bases from J; junction bases left unmatched: 7. The CDR3 extends over 17 amino acids. The germline gives CDR1 MDHEN, CDR2 SYDVKM. The chain's CDR3 is CASSSSVAGGTYNEQFF. The CDR3 coding sequence is TGTGCCAGCAGTTCGTCGGTAGCGGGAGGGACCTACAATGAGCAGTTCTTC.

This chain uses TRBV7-8 with TRBJ2-3; 8 bases line up with TRBD2. The trim removed 4 bases at V and 2 bases at J, leaving 8 bases unmatched. Looked up from germline, CDR1 is SGHVS and CDR2 is FQNEAQ. CDR3 length: 16 amino acids. The CDR3 here is CASSSFYSGNTDTQYF. CDR3 sequence (DNA): TGTGCCAGCAGCTCCTTTTATAGCGGGAACACAGATACGCAGTATTTT. The full variable domain, with the rest looked up from reference TRBV7-8 and TRBJ2-3, is GAGVSQSPRYKVAKRGQDVALRCDPISGHVSLFWYQQALGQGPEFLTYFQNEAQLDKSGLPSDRFFAERPEGSVSTLKIQRTQQEDSAVYLCASSSFYSGNTDTQYFGPGTRLTVL.

The V call is TRBV30, the J call TRBJ2-2; 9 nucleotides line up with TRBD1. V lost 4 bases, J lost 7 bases, and 7 bases stayed unmatched. The CDR3 extends over 14 amino acids. Germline V gene data show CDR1 as GTSNPN and CDR2 as SVGIG (reference sequence). CDR3 loop: CAWKGQGGGGELFF. The CDR3, as DNA: TGTGCCTGGAAGGGACAGGGAGGGGGCGGGGAGCTGTTTTTT.

This rearrangement joins TRBV18 to TRBJ1-1; 7 bases match TRBD1. J lost 1 base, V lost 5 bases, and 4 bases had no gene match. The CDR3 runs 14 residues. Germline V gene lookup returns CDR1 KGHSH and CDR2 LQKENI. As DNA, the CDR3 is TGTGCCAGCTCAGAAAGACAGGGGAACACTGAAGCTTTCTTT. Translation gives CASSERQGNTEAFF.

The chain joins TRBV10-3 to TRBJ1-2, with 7 nucleotides matching TRBD1. The germline CDR1 and CDR2 sequences are ENHRY and SYGVKD. This CDR3 region has 13 residues. The trim removed 7 bases at V and 6 bases at J, leaving 8 bases unmatched. The CDR3, as DNA: TGTGCCATCACTAGGACAGGAATGGATGGCTACACCTTC. Translating gives CAITRTGMDGYTF.

V and J are TRBV7-9 and TRBJ1-3, with D possibly matching TRBD1 (5 bases). The CDR3 is 17 residues long. Germline CDR1 SEHNR, CDR2 FQNEAQ (reference sequence). V shed 1 base and J shed 2 bases, with 15 bases lying between them. The CDR3 DNA reads TGTGCCAGCAGCTTAGTGCCAGGGTCGTTACCTGGAAACACCATATATTTT. Translation: CASSLVPGSLPGNTIYF.

The rearrangement uses TRBV4-2 and TRBJ1-2, with D uncertain. V shed 1 base and J shed 4 bases, with 7 bases lying between them. Looked up from germline, CDR1 is LGHNA and CDR2 is YNFKEQ. The CDR3 has 13 amino acids. As DNA, the CDR3 is TGTGCCAGCAGCCAAGCTGAGGGCTATGGCTACACCTTC. Amino acids: CASSQAEGYGYTF.

V usage is TRBV9 and J usage is TRBJ1-2, with D perhaps TRBD1 (6 bases). Germline loops: CDR1 SGDLS, CDR2 YYNGEE. The CDR3 covers 15 residues. The ends were cut back, 3 bases at V and 6 bases at J, with 18 bases in the middle. The CDR3 here is CASSGSNRAEHGYTF. The CDR3 nucleotides read TGTGCCAGCAGCGGATCAAACAGGGCAGAACATGGCTACACCTTC.

The chain uses TRBV5-5 and TRBJ2-7; weak D call: TRBD2 (5 bases). In germline, CDR1 is SGHKS, CDR2 YYEKEE (reference sequence). The CDR3 is made up of 15 amino acids. Between the trimmed V and J ends, which lost 0 bases and 3 bases, there was a span of 13 bases. For the CDR3, the DNA is TGTGCCAGCAGCTTGGCCTTCGGGGAAGTCTACGAGCAGTACTTC. Translation gives CASSLAFGEVYEQYF.

The rearrangement joins TRBV29-1 to TRBJ2-7, with no clear D. CDR3 length equals 12 residues. V shed 4 bases and J shed 7 bases, with 14 bases lying between them. The V gene's germline CDR1 is SQVTM and CDR2 ANQGSEA. The DNA for the CDR3 is TGCAGCGTTGGGCCCACCTACGGGGAGCAGTACTTC. It yields the protein CSVGPTYGEQYF.

The J gene is TRBJ2-7, the V gene TRBV4-2, with TRBD2 matching over 8 bases. The CDR3 totals 13 residues. V lost 2 bases to trimming and J lost 6 bases; unmatched junction nucleotides: 3. In germline, CDR1 is LGHNA, CDR2 YNFKEQ. The CDR3 DNA sequence: TGTGCCAGCAGCCAATCTCTAGCGGGCGAGCAGTACTTC. As protein: CASSQSLAGEQYF.

The chain has TRBV5-1 and TRBJ1-1; 10 bases match TRBD1. V lost 4 bases, J lost 11 bases, and 8 bases stayed unmatched. The CDR3 is 13 amino acids. CDR1 is SGHRS and CDR2 is YFSETQ in the germline V gene. CDR3 sequence: CASSLTTGGRAFF. CDR3 sequence (DNA): TGCGCCAGCAGCCTTACGACAGGGGGCAGGGCTTTCTTT. The full variable domain, its missing parts supplied by reference TRBV5-1 and TRBJ1-1, is KAGVTQTPRYLIKTRGQQVTLSCSPISGHRSVSWYQQTPGQGLQFLFEYFSETQRNKGNFPGRFSGRQFSNSRSEMNVSTLELGDSALYLCASSLTTGGRAFFGQGTRLTVV.

V usage is TRBV28 and J usage is TRBJ2-5; a possible D gene is TRBD1 (6 bases). CDR1 is MDHEN and CDR2 is SYDVKM in the germline V gene. The CDR3 is 15 amino acids. V lost 2 bases and J 4 bases, leaving 14 bases between the germline ends. CDR3 loop: CASSLPRGAGETQYF. CDR3 sequence (DNA): TGTGCCAGCAGTTTACCCAGGGGCGCGGGAGAGACCCAGTACTTC.

The chain is built from TRBV6-5 and TRBJ2-7, with 7 bases matching TRBD1. Trimming removed 6 bases from V and 3 bases from J; junction bases left unmatched: 11. This CDR3 region has 15 residues. CDR1 is MNHEY, CDR2 SVGAGI, per germline. The CDR3 DNA sequence: TGTGCCAGCAGAATTGTTGGACAGGCGATCTACGAGCAGTACTTC. It translates to CASRIVGQAIYEQYF.

The chain is built from TRBV7-2 and TRBJ2-1; 7 bases agree with TRBD2. The CDR3 contains 15 residues. V was clipped by 3 bases and J by 4 bases; unmatched bases: 6. Germline-derived CDR1 and CDR2 are SGHTA and FQGNSA. The CDR3 nucleotides read TGTGCCAGCAGCTTTAGTGGCGGGAGTTACAATGAGCAGTTCTTC. Protein product: CASSFSGGSYNEQFF.

This CDR3 is CASSRQGPYGYTF. DNA for the CDR3: TGTGCCAGCAGTCGACAGGGCCCCTATGGCTACACCTTC. The rearrangement links TRBV11-1 to TRBJ1-2, with TRBD1 identical over 7 bases. CDR3 size: 13 residues. Trimming cost V 6 bases and J 4 bases; bases outside gene matches: 5. Germline V gene data show CDR1 as SGHAT and CDR2 as FQDESV (reference sequence).

The V gene is TRBV11-2, the J gene TRBJ1-5, with 7 bases fitting TRBD1. The V gene end was trimmed by 1 base and the J gene end by 6 bases; junction bases not matched to a gene: 9. The length of the CDR3 is 16 residues. The germline gives CDR1 SGHAT, CDR2 FQNNGV. Here the CDR3 DNA reads TGTGCCAGCAGCTTAGCAGGTCCAGGGGGAGTTCAGCCCCAGCATTTT. This codes for CASSLAGPGGVQPQHF.